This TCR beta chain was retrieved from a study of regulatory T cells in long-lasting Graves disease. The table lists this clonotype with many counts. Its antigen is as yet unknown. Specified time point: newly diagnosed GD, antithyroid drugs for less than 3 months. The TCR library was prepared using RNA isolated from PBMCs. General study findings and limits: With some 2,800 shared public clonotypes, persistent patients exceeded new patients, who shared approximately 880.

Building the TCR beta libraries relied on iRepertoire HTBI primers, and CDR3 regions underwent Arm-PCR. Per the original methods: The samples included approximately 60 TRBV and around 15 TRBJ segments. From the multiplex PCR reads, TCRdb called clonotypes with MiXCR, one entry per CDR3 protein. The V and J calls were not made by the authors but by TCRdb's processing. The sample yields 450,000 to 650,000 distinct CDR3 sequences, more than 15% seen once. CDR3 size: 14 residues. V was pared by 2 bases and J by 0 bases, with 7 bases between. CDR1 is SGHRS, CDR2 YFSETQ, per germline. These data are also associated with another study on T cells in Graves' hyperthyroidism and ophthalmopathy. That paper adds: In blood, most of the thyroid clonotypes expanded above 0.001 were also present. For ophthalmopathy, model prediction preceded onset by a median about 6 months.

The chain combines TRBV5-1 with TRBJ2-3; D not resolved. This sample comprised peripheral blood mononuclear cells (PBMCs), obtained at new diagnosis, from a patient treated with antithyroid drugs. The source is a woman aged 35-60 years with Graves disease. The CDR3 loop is CASSFPSSTDTQYF. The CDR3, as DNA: TGCGCCAGCAGCTTTCCGTCTAGCACAGATACGCAGTATTTT.